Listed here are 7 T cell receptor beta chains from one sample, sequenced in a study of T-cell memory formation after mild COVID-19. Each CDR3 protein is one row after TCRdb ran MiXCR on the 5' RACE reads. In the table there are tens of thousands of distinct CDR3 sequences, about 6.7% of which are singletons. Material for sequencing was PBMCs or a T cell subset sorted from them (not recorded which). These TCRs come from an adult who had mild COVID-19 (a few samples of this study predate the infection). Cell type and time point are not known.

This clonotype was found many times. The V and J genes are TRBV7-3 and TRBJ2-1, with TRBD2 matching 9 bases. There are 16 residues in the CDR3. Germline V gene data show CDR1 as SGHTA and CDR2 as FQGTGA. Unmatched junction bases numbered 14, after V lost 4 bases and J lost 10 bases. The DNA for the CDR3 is TGTGCCAGCAGCTCGGGAGGGGGACTAGCATTTAAGGAGCAGTTCTTC. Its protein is CASSSGGGLAFKEQFF.

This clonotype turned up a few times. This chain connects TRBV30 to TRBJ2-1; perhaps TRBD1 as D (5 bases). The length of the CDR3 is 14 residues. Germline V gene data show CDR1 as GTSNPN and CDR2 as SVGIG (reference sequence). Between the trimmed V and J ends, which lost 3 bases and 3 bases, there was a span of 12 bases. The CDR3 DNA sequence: TGTGCCTGGAGGGGCAGGACAAACTACAATGAGCAGTTCTTC. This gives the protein CAWRGRTNYNEQFF. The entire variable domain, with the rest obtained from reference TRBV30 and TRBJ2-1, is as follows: SQTIHQWPATLVQPVGSPLSLECTVEGTSNPNLYWYRQAAGRGLQLLFYSVGIGQISSEVPQNLSASRPQDRQFILSSKKLLLSDSGFYLCAWRGRTNYNEQFFGPGTRLTVL.

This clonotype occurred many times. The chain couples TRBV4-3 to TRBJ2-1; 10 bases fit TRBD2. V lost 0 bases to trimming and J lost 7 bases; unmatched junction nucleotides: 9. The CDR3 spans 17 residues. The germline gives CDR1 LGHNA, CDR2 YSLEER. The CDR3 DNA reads TGCGCCAGCAGCCAAGATAGAGGGGGTAGCGGGAGGAATGAGCAGTTCTTC. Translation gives CASSQDRGGSGRNEQFF.

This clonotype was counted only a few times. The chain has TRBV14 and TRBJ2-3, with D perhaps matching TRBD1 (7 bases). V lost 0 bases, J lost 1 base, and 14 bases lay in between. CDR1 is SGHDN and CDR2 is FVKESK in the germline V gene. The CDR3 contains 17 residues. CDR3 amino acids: CASSQELGRGGTDTQYF. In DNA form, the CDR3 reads TGTGCCAGCAGCCAAGAATTGGGCAGGGGGGGCACAGATACGCAGTATTTT.

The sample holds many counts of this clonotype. The chain's CDR3 is CASKRTGNEQYF. CDR3 coding DNA: TGTGCCAGCAAAAGGACAGGAAACGAGCAGTACTTC. The chain couples TRBV12-3 or TRBV12-4 to TRBJ2-7; 7 bases are shared with TRBD1. Trimming at V came to 7 bases and at J to 5 bases, leaving 5 bases not matched to a gene. This CDR3 spans 12 amino acids.

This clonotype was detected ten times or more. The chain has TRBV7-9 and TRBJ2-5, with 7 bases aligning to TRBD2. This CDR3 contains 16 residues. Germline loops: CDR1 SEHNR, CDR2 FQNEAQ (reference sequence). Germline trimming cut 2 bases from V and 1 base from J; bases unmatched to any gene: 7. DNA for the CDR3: TGTGCCAGCAGCTTAATTGGGACTACGGTCCAAGAGACCCAGTACTTC. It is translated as CASSLIGTTVQETQYF.

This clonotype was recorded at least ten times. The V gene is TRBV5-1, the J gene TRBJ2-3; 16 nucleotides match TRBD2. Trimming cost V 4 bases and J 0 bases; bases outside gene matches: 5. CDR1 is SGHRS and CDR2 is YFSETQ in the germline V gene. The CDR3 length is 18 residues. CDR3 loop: CASSLLGLAGGSTDTQYF. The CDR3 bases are TGCGCCAGCAGCCTATTGGGACTAGCGGGAGGGAGCACAGATACGCAGTATTTT.